These T cell receptor beta chains were read from a single sample in a study of response to subunit inactivated influenza vaccine. TCRdb redid the calling of the RT-PCR reads with MiXCR, one entry per CDR3 protein. Of roughly 180,000 distinct CDR3 sequences in the sample, roughly 8.7% were seen once. The specimen was non-naive T cells sorted from PBMCs, collected on the day of vaccination. The receptors shown here come from a man aged 50-59 years who received an inactivated influenza vaccine. Each CDR3 is given with its conserved first and last residue. A D gene is named only where the DNA matches it firmly. The listing skips clone size in some rows; elsewhere it reads once, few, many or a size class.

TRBV15	12	NA	few	TRBJ2-1	CATSSAYNEQFF	TGTGCCACCAGCAGTGCCTACAATGAGCAGTTCTTC
TRBV10-3	14	NA	NA	TRBJ2-6	CAISENAGANVLTF	TGTGCCATCAGTGAAAACGCTGGGGCCAACGTCCTGACTTTC
TRBV7-6	13	NA	NA	TRBJ2-7	CASSFGTTDEQYF	TGTGCCAGCAGCTTCGGCACCACTGACGAGCAGTACTTC
TRBV20-1	13	NA	few	TRBJ2-2	CSAIKNGAGELFF	TGCAGTGCTATCAAGAACGGGGCCGGGGAGCTGTTTTTT
TRBV7-9	15	TRBD1	NA	TRBJ2-7	CASSLGTGRSYEQYF	TGTGCCAGCAGCCTGGGGACAGGTCGATCCTACGAGCAGTACTTC
TRBV5-1	13	NA	many	TRBJ1-3	CASSLNSGNTIYF	TGCGCCAGCAGCCTGAATTCTGGAAACACCATATATTTT
TRBV28	16	TRBD1	NA	TRBJ2-2	CASSRPGQGAPGELFF	TGTGCCAGCAGCCGACCGGGACAGGGGGCACCGGGGGAGCTGTTTTTT
TRBV18	16	NA	few	TRBJ2-3	CASSPRETISTDTQYF	TGTGCCAGCTCACCCCGAGAGACAATTTCGACAGATACGCAGTATTTT
TRBV6-1	18	NA	many	TRBJ2-3	CASSRPLRSGTSTDTQYF	TGTGCCAGCAGTCGCCCCCTAAGGAGTGGGACTAGCACAGATACGCAGTATTTT
TRBV28	11	NA	many	TRBJ2-1	CASSTFHEQFF	TGTGCCAGCAGTACTTTCCATGAGCAGTTCTTC
TRBV30	17	NA	NA	TRBJ2-3	CAWSGQDRKSSTDTQYF	TGTGCCTGGAGTGGGCAGGACAGAAAATCTAGCACAGATACGCAGTATTTT
TRBV7-8	15	TRBD2	NA	TRBJ2-3	CASSILAGGADTQYF	TGTGCCAGCAGCATACTAGCGGGAGGGGCAGATACGCAGTATTTT
TRBV4-3	14	NA	NA	TRBJ2-5	CASSRDPYQETQYF	TGCGCCAGCAGCCGAGACCCTTACCAAGAGACCCAGTACTTC
TRBV6-5	14	TRBD2	few	TRBJ2-5	CASISGLGLETQYF	TGTGCCAGCATTTCGGGACTAGGGTTAGAGACCCAGTACTTC
TRBV5-1	15	TRBD1	few	TRBJ2-7	CASSYGQGDSYEQYF	TGCGCCAGCAGCTACGGACAGGGAGACTCCTACGAGCAGTACTTC
TRBV6-5	16	TRBD1	NA	TRBJ2-7	CASSSYTRDRVYEQYF	TGTGCCAGCAGTTCGTACACACGGGACAGGGTCTACGAGCAGTACTTC
TRBV12-3/TRBV12-4	17	TRBD1	NA	TRBJ1-1	CASSPNRGHMMNTEAFF	TGTGCCAGCAGCCCTAACAGGGGGCATATGATGAACACTGAAGCTTTCTTT
TRBV2	13	NA	many	TRBJ1-5	CASGAAENQPQHF	TGTGCCAGCGGCGCGGCAGAAAATCAGCCCCAGCATTTT
TRBV5-5	17	TRBD2	many	TRBJ2-7	CASSLAPNSGTGYEQYF	TGTGCCAGCAGCTTGGCCCCAAACAGCGGGACGGGCTACGAGCAGTACTTC
TRBV7-2	15	TRBD2	NA	TRBJ2-7	CASSLLSGGSYEQYF	TGTGCCAGCAGCCTACTTAGCGGGGGGTCCTACGAGCAGTACTTC
TRBV7-9	13	TRBD1	NA	TRBJ1-5	CASSGQANQPQHF	TGTGCCAGCAGCGGACAGGCAAATCAGCCCCAGCATTTT
TRBV20-1	16	NA	few	TRBJ2-7	CSARASTGLWTYEQYF	TGCAGTGCTAGAGCCTCCACAGGCCTATGGACCTACGAGCAGTACTTC
TRBV5-1	15	TRBD1	many	TRBJ2-1	CASSSGTGPYNEQFF	TGCGCCAGCAGTTCCGGGACAGGTCCCTACAATGAGCAGTTCTTC
TRBV20-1	16	NA	few	TRBJ2-1	CSARDAGTNFYNEQFF	TGCAGTGCTAGAGATGCCGGGACAAACTTCTACAATGAGCAGTTCTTC
TRBV20-1	12	TRBD1	NA	TRBJ1-5	CSAAQGGQPQHF	TGCAGTGCGGCTCAGGGGGGTCAGCCCCAGCATTTT
TRBV7-9	14	TRBD1	many	TRBJ2-7	CASSSDRGSDEQYF	TGTGCCAGCAGCTCGGACAGGGGGAGCGACGAGCAGTACTTC
TRBV11-2	17	TRBD2	many	TRBJ2-2	CASRSTGGVKNTGELFF	TGTGCCAGCAGATCCACCGGGGGGGTTAAGAACACCGGGGAGCTGTTTTTT
TRBV6-1	15	NA	many	TRBJ2-5	CASSPTGFSQETQYF	TGTGCCAGCAGCCCTACAGGTTTTAGCCAAGAGACCCAGTACTTC
TRBV4-2	14	NA	NA	TRBJ2-7	CASSYPDCFYEQYF	TGTGCCAGCAGCTACCCCGACTGCTTCTACGAGCAGTACTTC
TRBV20-1	16	TRBD1	few	TRBJ2-3	CSAEPRDRVWSATQYF	TGCAGTGCTGAACCCCGGGACAGGGTGTGGTCGGCTACGCAGTATTTT
TRBV7-9	16	NA	many	TRBJ2-1	CASSGAGEEPYGEQFF	TGTGCCAGCAGCGGTGCAGGGGAGGAACCTTACGGTGAGCAGTTCTTC
TRBV27	13	NA	few	TRBJ2-6	CASSYAGANVLTF	TGTGCCAGCAGTTACGCTGGGGCCAACGTCCTGACTTTC
TRBV3-1	15	NA	many	TRBJ2-5	CASSQGQFPRETQYF	TGTGCCAGCAGCCAAGGCCAGTTCCCCCGTGAGACCCAGTACTTC
TRBV6-2/TRBV6-3	15	TRBD1	few	TRBJ2-1	CASSSRGQGANEQFF	TGTGCCAGCAGTTCTAGGGGACAGGGGGCTAATGAGCAGTTCTTC
TRBV6-1	14	TRBD1	NA	TRBJ2-7	CASHYRDRGREQYF	TGTGCCAGCCACTACCGGGACAGGGGGCGCGAGCAGTACTTC
TRBV3-1	16	TRBD2	NA	TRBJ2-3	CAVRGGLAGGTDTQYF	TGTGCCGTCCGCGGGGGACTAGCGGGGGGAACAGATACGCAGTATTTT
TRBV12-3/TRBV12-4	16	NA	few	TRBJ2-5	CASRPGQGEGKETQYF	TGTGCCAGCAGACCCGGCCAGGGGGAGGGCAAAGAGACCCAGTACTTC
TRBV28	15	TRBD2	NA	TRBJ2-3	CASGTSGGALATQYF	TGTGCCAGCGGGACTAGCGGGGGGGCCTTGGCCACGCAGTATTTT
TRBV20-1	14	NA	few	TRBJ2-5	CSARVPQGRGTQYF	TGCAGTGCTAGAGTTCCACAGGGCCGAGGGACCCAGTACTTC
TRBV5-6	14	TRBD1	few	TRBJ1-1	CASSSYRGNTEAFF	TGTGCCAGCAGCTCGTACAGGGGGAACACTGAAGCTTTCTTT
TRBV5-1	13	TRBD1	few	TRBJ2-5	CASRGQGGETQYF	TGCGCCAGCAGGGGACAGGGGGGAGAGACCCAGTACTTC
TRBV29-1	15	NA	many	TRBJ2-1	CSVVARAGFGGEQFF	TGCAGCGTTGTGGCCCGAGCGGGTTTTGGTGGTGAGCAGTTCTTC
TRBV11-2	15	NA	many	TRBJ2-2	CASSLEASPTGELFF	TGTGCCAGCAGCTTAGAGGCCAGCCCCACCGGGGAGCTGTTTTTT
TRBV7-6	15	TRBD1	many	TRBJ2-7	CASSLEWGTGDEQYF	TGTGCCAGCAGCTTAGAATGGGGGACAGGGGACGAGCAGTACTTC
TRBV5-1	14	TRBD1	many	TRBJ2-2	CASQRDSNTGELFF	TGCGCCAGCCAACGGGACAGCAACACCGGGGAGCTGTTTTTT
TRBV19	14	NA	NA	TRBJ2-7	CASSPQGSSYEQYF	TGTGCCAGTAGTCCGCAGGGATCCTCCTACGAGCAGTACTTC
TRBV7-9	15	TRBD2	many	TRBJ2-1	CASSPGTSGNNEQFF	TGTGCCAGCAGCCCGGGGACTAGCGGGAACAATGAGCAGTTCTTC